Below, one T cell receptor (beta chain) is given with its context. Its antigen remains unidentified. In germline, CDR1 is SQVTM, CDR2 ANQGSEA. The CDR3 extends over 14 amino acids. This entry belongs to a study of CXCR3-negative and CXCR3-positive naive CD8 T cells. Study-wide points: Hydrophobicity of TRB CDR3s was greater in CXCR3-positive naive cells than in CXCR3-negative naive cells.

UMI-labeled TRB cDNA libraries were prepared by 5' RACE. Each CDR3 protein gets one entry in TCRdb, which reprocessed the 5' RACE reads and gives no DNA. The sample is made up of 75,000 to 100,000 distinct CDR3 sequences, and the top ten hold about 1.1% of it. What was sequenced was naive CXCR3+ CD8+ T cells from blood. Subset denoted: CD45RO-CCR7+CD27+CD95- naive CD8+ T cells expressing CXCR3 (TNR3+). The J gene is TRBJ1-2, the V gene TRBV29-1; checking the TCRdb D call of TRBD1 is not possible without DNA. The receptor was isolated from a human donor in good health. Some clones in this sample may be carry-over from other donors' samples. The CDR3 reads CSVLEWTGGYGYTF.